This TCR beta chain was found in a study of shared clonotypes between healthy human individuals. The wider study: Every donor yielded three CD4 naive, three CD4 memory, two CD8 naive and one CD8 memory plate.

The CDR3 sequence is 15 residues long. Germline V gene sequence: CDR1 SGHRS, CDR2 YFSETQ. With 5 bases removed from V and 3 bases from J, the gap between germline ends came to 14 bases. Original analysis: ImmunoSEQ supplied junction-only sequences lacking quality scores, so filtering was different. Produced via immunoSEQ multiplex PCR; TCRdb's table is partial and in-frame only. V, J and clone size are those of that table, while D and trimming were read from the DNA. The data hold around 1.1 million clones, with approximately 80% observed a single time. The chain is built from TRBV5-1 and TRBJ2-2; TRBD1 is a possible D gene (6 bases). This sequence was found in a man aged 18 to 29 in good health. Some clones in this sample may be carry-over from other donors' samples. The specimen was memory CD4+ T cells from PBMCs. Subset: CD45RA-negative fraction. CDR3 residues: CASSQQGPYTGELFF. CDR3 DNA: TGCGCCAGCAGTCAACAGGGACCGTACACCGGGGAGCTGTTTTTT.